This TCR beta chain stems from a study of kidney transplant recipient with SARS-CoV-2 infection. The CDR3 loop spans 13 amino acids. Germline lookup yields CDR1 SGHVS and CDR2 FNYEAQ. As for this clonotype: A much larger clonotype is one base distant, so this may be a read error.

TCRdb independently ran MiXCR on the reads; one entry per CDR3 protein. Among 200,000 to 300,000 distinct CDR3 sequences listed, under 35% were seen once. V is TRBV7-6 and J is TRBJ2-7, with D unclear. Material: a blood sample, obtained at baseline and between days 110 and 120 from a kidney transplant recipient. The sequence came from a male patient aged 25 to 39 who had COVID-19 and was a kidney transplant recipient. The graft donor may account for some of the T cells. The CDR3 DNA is TGTGCCAACAGCTTAGGGTTCACCTACGAGCAGTACTTC. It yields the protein CANSLGFTYEQYF. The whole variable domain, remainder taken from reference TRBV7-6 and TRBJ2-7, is GAGVSQSPRYKVTKRGQDVALRCDPISGHVSLYWYRQALGQGPEFLTYFNYEAQQDKSGLPNDRFSAERPEGSISTLTIQRTEQRDSAMYRCANSLGFTYEQYFGPGTRLTVT.